Sequencing of this TCR beta chain was carried out in a study of blood T cell repertoires in COVID-19. The CDR3 is 16 residues long. The germline gives CDR1 LGHDT, CDR2 YNNKEL (reference sequence). Losses at the gene ends were 3 bases for V and 5 bases for J; bases not matched to a gene: 11. Per the authors' pipeline: For nucleated cells, counts were estimated from reference gene primer amplification. TCRdb's copy holds only in-frame clones and misses some; the assay was immunoSEQ multiplex PCR. From that table come the V and J calls and clone size; the DNA was used to work out D and trimming. The sample carries fewer than 200,000 clones, approximately 88% recorded once.

The source of this sequence is a woman of 80 years or more with active or convalescent COVID-19. The sequenced material came from peripheral blood. The chain joins TRBV3-1 (or the pseudogene TRBV3-2) to TRBJ2-3; 7 bases match TRBD2. The CDR3 DNA follows: TGTGCCAGCAGCCAGAGGCGGGGCGGGGGTCTAGATACGCAGTATTTT. This encodes CASSQRRGGGLDTQYF.